A selection of T cell receptor beta chains follows, all from one sample in a study of OX40 agonist ivuxolimab in advanced cancers. Some clones are missing from TCRdb's copy, which holds only in-frame ones; the method was immunoSEQ multiplex PCR. The repertoire holds around 92,000 clones, with around 92% as singletons. The source material was CD4+ or CD8+ T cells sorted from blood, sampled in a trial of the OX40 agonist ivuxolimab. These receptors all stem from an adult with an advanced solid tumor such as melanoma, head and neck, liver or kidney cancer. CDR3s include the opening cysteine and the closing phenylalanine or tryptophan. D genes are given only for firm matches. Clone size is shown for a subset of rows, as once, few, many or a class of expanded clone.

TRBJ2-1 16 . . TRBV11-3 CASSWGGRRRDNEQFF TGTGCCAGCAGCTGGGGAGGTAGGAGGAGGGACAATGAGCAGTTCTTC
TRBJ2-1 14 . TRBD1 TRBV25-1 CASAYRGPVNEQFF TGTGCCAGCGCCTACAGGGGGCCCGTAAATGAGCAGTTCTTC
TRBJ1-6 15 . . TRBV25-1 CASRLRGAYNSPLHF TGTGCCAGCAGATTAAGGGGGGCCTATAATTCACCCCTCCACTTT
TRBJ2-3 13 . . TRBV7-2 CASSLGLGDTQYF TGTGCCAGCAGCTTAGGTCTCGGGGATACGCAGTATTTT
TRBJ2-1 13 . . TRBV7-3 CASSSPGNNEQFF TGTGCCAGCAGCTCTCCGGGCAACAATGAGCAGTTCTTC
TRBJ1-1 13 . . TRBV5-1 CASRRQEDTEAFF TGCGCCAGCAGGCGCCAAGAGGACACTGAAGCTTTCTTT
TRBJ2-5 14 . . TRBV30 CAWNPGQIQETQYF TGTGCCTGGAACCCAGGACAGATCCAAGAGACCCAGTACTTC
TRBJ1-1 14 . TRBD1 TRBV11-3 CASSPDRGNTEAFF TGTGCCAGCAGCCCAGACAGGGGAAACACTGAAGCTTTCTTT
TRBJ2-7 13 . . TRBV29-1 CSVFLLRDYEQYF TGCAGCGTTTTTCTACTGAGGGACTACGAGCAGTACTTC
TRBJ2-7 15 . . TRBV5-4 CASSLGGSASYEQYF TGTGCCAGCAGCTTGGGAGGGTCGGCGTCCTACGAGCAGTACTTC
TRBJ2-1 15 . TRBD2 TRBV19 CASTVAGDKYNEQFF TGTGCCAGTACGGTAGCGGGAGATAAATACAATGAGCAGTTCTTC
TRBJ2-3 9 once . TRBV20-1 CSAGYTQYF TGCAGTGCTGGGTATACGCAGTATTTT
TRBJ1-3 16 once . TRBV7-2 CASSSLNPRSGNTIYF TGTGCCAGCAGCTCACTTAACCCGCGGTCCGGAAACACCATATATTTT
TRBJ1-2 15 . TRBD1 TRBV6-6 CASSVRQGGDYGYTF TGTGCCAGCAGCGTCCGACAGGGAGGAGACTATGGCTACACCTTC
TRBJ1-4 12 . . TRBV19 CASSVRGEKLFF TGTGCCAGTAGTGTCAGGGGCGAAAAACTGTTTTTT
TRBJ1-2 11 . . TRBV5-6 CASSYNYGYTF TGTGCCAGCAGCTATAACTATGGCTACACCTTC
TRBJ2-1 14 . . TRBV11-2 CASSLGIQYNEQFF TGTGCCAGCAGCTTAGGGATCCAATACAATGAGCAGTTCTTC
TRBJ2-5 14 . TRBD1 TRBV30 CAWTRDRRQETQYF TGTGCCTGGACCCGGGACAGGCGACAAGAGACCCAGTACTTC
TRBJ2-1 16 . . TRBV10-3 CAISESTGWAYNEQFF TGTGCCATCAGTGAGTCTACGGGATGGGCCTACAATGAGCAGTTCTTC
TRBJ2-1 13 once . TRBV5-1 CASSLGASNEQFF TGCGCCAGCAGCCTGGGGGCCAGCAATGAGCAGTTCTTC
TRBJ1-1 14 . TRBD1 TRBV5-4 CASSVGQGNTEAFF TGTGCCAGCAGCGTGGGACAGGGTAACACTGAAGCTTTCTTT
TRBJ1-1 19 . . TRBV7-6 CASSLAPPGGSVRDTEAFF TGTGCCAGCAGCTTAGCGCCCCCGGGGGGTTCCGTGAGAGACACTGAAGCTTTCTTT
TRBJ1-5 14 . . TRBV6-1 CASSEALPIWPQHF TGTGCCAGCAGTGAAGCGCTACCAATATGGCCCCAGCATTTT
TRBJ2-1 15 . TRBD2 TRBV9 CASSVSGGYYNEQFF TGTGCCAGCAGCGTAAGCGGGGGGTACTACAATGAGCAGTTCTTC
TRBJ1-4 14 . . TRBV28 CASSLLRPNEKLFF TGTGCCAGCAGTTTATTACGCCCTAATGAAAAACTGTTTTTT
TRBJ1-5 12 . . TRBV28 CASSTLNQPQHF TGTGCCAGCAGTACCCTTAATCAGCCCCAGCATTTT
TRBJ1-1 10 . . TRBV29-1 CSVGLTEAFF TGCAGCGTTGGTCTCACTGAAGCTTTCTTT
TRBJ1-2 15 . TRBD1 TRBV4-1 CASSQGTGGNYGYTF TGCGCCAGCAGCCAAGGGACAGGGGGGAACTATGGCTACACCTTC
TRBJ2-2 18 . TRBD2 TRBV11-2 CASGGLAGAGPNTGELFF TGTGCCAGCGGCGGACTAGCGGGAGCTGGGCCGAACACCGGGGAGCTGTTTTTT
TRBJ1-3 14 . . TRBV7-2 CASSLSLGGNTIYF TGTGCCAGCAGCTTATCTCTCGGGGGAAACACCATATATTTT
TRBJ1-2 14 . . TRBV5-6 CASRAVGVNYGYTF TGTGCCAGCAGGGCCGTGGGGGTAAACTATGGCTACACCTTC
TRBJ1-5 13 . . TRBV28 CATHRDSNQPQHF TGTGCCACCCACCGGGACAGCAATCAGCCCCAGCATTTT
TRBJ2-5 12 . . TRBV5-1 CASSLDRETQYF TGCGCCAGCAGCTTGGACCGAGAGACCCAGTACTTC
TRBJ1-1 13 . TRBD1 TRBV28 CASSAGQVSEAFF TGTGCCAGCAGTGCGGGACAGGTCAGTGAAGCTTTCTTT
TRBJ2-1 15 . TRBD2 TRBV5-1 CASSLGVSGTNEQFF TGCGCCAGCAGCTTGGGAGTTAGCGGGACCAATGAGCAGTTCTTC